The following is a T cell receptor beta chain sequence with its context. The data belong to a study of blood T cell repertoires in COVID-19. Study-level background: Samples came from the United States, Italy and Spain, spanning acute and convalescent COVID-19. Nucleic acid was either cDNA or gDNA, and it came from T cells, B-cell-depleted T cells, or PBMCs.

As originally analysed: Estimated nucleated cell counts came from reference gene primer amplification. Sequencing was performed with immunoSEQ multiplex PCR; in TCRdb, only in-frame clones are kept and a portion is missing. D and trimming were read from the DNA, whereas the V and J calls and clone size are those reported in that table. The sample has fewer than 110,000 clones; roughly 85% are singletons. Losses at the gene ends were 7 bases for V and 4 bases for J; bases not matched to a gene: 10. Germline V gives CDR1 SNHLY, CDR2 FYNNEI. CDR3 size: 16 residues. The sequenced material came from peripheral blood. The J gene is TRBJ2-1, the V gene TRBV2, with TRBD2 matching over 10 bases. The receptor was isolated from a woman aged 70-85 years with active or convalescent COVID-19. The CDR3 bases are TGTGCCAGCAAGGAAAGGACTAGCGGAGGGTACAATGAGCAGTTCTTC. Translated, it gives CASKERTSGGYNEQFF.